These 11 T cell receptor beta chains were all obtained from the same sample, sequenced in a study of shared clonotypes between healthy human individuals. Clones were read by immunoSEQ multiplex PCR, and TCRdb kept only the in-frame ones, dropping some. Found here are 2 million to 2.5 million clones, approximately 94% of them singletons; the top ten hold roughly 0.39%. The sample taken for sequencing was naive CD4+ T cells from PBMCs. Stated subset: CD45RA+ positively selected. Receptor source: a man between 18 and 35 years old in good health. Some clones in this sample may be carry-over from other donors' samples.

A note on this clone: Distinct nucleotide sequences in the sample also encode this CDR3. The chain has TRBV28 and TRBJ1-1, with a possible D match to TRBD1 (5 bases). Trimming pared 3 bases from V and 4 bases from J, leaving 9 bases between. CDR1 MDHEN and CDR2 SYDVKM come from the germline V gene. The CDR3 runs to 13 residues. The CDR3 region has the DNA TGTGCCAGCAGTTTCAGGGTAGGCACTGAAGCTTTCTTT. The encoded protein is CASSFRVGTEAFF. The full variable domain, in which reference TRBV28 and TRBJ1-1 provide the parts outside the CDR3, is DVKVTQSSRYLVKRTGEKVFLECVQDMDHENMFWYRQDPGLGLRLIYFSYDVKMKEKGDIPEGYSVSREKKERFSLILESASTNQTSMYLCASSFRVGTEAFFGQGTRLTVV.

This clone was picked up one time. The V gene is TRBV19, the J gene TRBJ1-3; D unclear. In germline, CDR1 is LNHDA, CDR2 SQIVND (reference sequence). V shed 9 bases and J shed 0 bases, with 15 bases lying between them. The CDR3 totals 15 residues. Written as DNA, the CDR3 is TGTGCCAGCCGAGACGGTCCCAACTCTGGAAACACCATATATTTT. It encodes CASRDGPNSGNTIYF.

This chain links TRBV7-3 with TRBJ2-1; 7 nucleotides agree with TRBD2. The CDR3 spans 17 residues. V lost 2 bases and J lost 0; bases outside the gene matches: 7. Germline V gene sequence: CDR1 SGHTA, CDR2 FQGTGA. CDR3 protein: CASSLLAGVNSYNEQFF. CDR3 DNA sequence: TGTGCCAGCAGCTTATTGGCGGGAGTAAACTCCTACAATGAGCAGTTCTTC.

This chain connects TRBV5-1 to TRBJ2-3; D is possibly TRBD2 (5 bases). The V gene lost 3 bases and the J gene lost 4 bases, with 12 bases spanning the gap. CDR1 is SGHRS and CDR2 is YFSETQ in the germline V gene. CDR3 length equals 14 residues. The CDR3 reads CASSSRTRSDTQYF. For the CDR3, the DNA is TGCGCCAGCAGCTCACGAACTAGATCAGATACGCAGTATTTT.

The CDR3 bases are TGTGCCAGCAGCGAGGGAGTTTTACAGGGGTCCTACGAGCAGTACTTC. It encodes CASSEGVLQGSYEQYF. The rearrangement uses TRBV2 and TRBJ2-5; 7 positions agree with TRBD1. The DNA end is more similar to TRBJ2-7, so the J call may be wrong. CDR1 and CDR2 from the germline V gene are SNHLY and FYNNEI. This CDR3 has 16 residues.

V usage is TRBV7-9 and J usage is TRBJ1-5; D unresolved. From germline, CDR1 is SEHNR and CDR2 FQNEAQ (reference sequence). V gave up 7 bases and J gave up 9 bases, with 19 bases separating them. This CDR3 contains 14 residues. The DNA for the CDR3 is TGTGCCAGCACCCTAGGGCAGGCCGTCGGGCCCCAGCATTTT. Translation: CASTLGQAVGPQHF.

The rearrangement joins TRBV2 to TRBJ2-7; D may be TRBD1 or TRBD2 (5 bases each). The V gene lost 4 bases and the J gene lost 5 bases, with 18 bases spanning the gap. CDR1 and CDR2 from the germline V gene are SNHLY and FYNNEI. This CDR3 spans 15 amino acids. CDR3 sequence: CASSAPLGESDEQYF. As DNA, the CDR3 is TGTGCCAGCAGTGCCCCTTTGGGGGAAAGTGACGAGCAGTACTTC. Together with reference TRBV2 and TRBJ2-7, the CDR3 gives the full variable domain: EPEVTQTPSHQVTQMGQEVILRCVPISNHLYFYWYRQILGQKVEFLVSFYNNEISEKSEIFDDQFSVERPDGSNFTLKIRSTKLEDSAMYFCASSAPLGESDEQYFGPGTRLTVT.

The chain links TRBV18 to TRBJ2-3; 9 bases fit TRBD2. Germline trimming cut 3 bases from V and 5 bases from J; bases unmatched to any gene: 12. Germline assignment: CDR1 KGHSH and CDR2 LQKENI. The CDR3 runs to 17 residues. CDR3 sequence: CASSPRLGGRVIDTQYF. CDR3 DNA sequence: TGTGCCAGCTCACCTCGTCTCGGCGGGAGGGTAATAGATACGCAGTATTTT. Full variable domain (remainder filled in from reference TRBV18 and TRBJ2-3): NAGVMQNPRHLVRRRGQEARLRCSPMKGHSHVYWYRQLPEEGLKFMVYLQKENIIDESGMPKERFSAEFPKEGPSILRIQQVVRGDSAAYFCASSPRLGGRVIDTQYFGPGTRLTVL.

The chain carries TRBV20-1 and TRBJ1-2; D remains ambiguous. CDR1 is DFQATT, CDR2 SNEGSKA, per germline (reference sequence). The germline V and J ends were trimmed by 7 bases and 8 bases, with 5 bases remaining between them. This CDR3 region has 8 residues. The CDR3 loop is CSDVGYTF. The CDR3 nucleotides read TGCAGTGACGTGGGCTACACCTTC.

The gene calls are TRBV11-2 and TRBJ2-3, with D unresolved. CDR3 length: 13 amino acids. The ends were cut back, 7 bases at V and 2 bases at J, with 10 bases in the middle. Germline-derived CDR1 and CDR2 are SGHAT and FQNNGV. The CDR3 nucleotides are TGTGCCAGCAAGGCCTACACCACAGATACGCAGTATTTT. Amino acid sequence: CASKAYTTDTQYF.

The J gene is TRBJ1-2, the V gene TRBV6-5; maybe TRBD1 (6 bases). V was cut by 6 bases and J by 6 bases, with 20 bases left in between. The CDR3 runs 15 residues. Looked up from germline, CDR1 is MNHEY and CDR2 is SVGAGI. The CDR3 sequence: CASRPAGGREDGYTF. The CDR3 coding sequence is TGTGCCAGCAGGCCTGCCGGGGGCAGGGAAGATGGCTACACCTTC.